This TCR beta chain is drawn from a study of cytomegalovirus exposure and HLA in healthy donors. Study observations and caveats: As a later analysis showed, a missense DCLRE1C variant was linked to trimming of TCR beta V- and J-genes.

CDR3 length: 19 residues. Germline-derived CDR1 and CDR2 are MNHEY and SMNVEV (reference sequence). Trimming stripped 3 bases from V and 0 bases from J, with 18 bases between. This clone has only one observation. Its target is not known. Researchers ran the PCR with 60 Vbeta and 13 Jbeta primers. Clones were read by immunoSEQ multiplex PCR, and TCRdb kept only the in-frame ones, dropping some. The sample has under 40,000 clones, about 80% seen once. The TCR comes from a male donor in good health and CMV-seronegative. This chain uses TRBV27 with TRBJ1-6, with D perhaps TRBD1 (6 bases). Source material: PBMCs. CDR3 sequence (DNA): TGTGCCAGCAGTTTCCGTCACAGGGATGCCAGCTCCTATAATTCACCCCTCCACTTT. Encoded protein: CASSFRHRDASSYNSPLHF.